The sample holds a few counts of the clone carrying this T cell receptor (beta chain). The target antigen is unknown. V shed 7 bases and J shed 1 base, with 10 bases lying between them. Per germline, CDR1 KGHDR and CDR2 SFDVKD. CDR3 length: 13 residues. A second PCR of roughly 6 to 12 cycles used a sample-barcoded 5' primer and a J-beta primer mix. TCRdb processed the 5' RACE reads anew with MiXCR; each CDR3 protein has one entry. The sample holds hundreds of thousands of distinct CDR3 sequences; around 45% are singletons and the top ten take around 32%. The data stem from a study of blood T cells in healthy people across ages. Turning to the study itself: When template switching was applied, about one barcoded beta molecule was captured per two T cells.

Study outcomes and limitations: A roughly linear fall in TCR beta diversity per million T cells was seen with increasing age. When set beside aged donors, long-lived donors presented more naive CD4+ cells and higher diversity.

The genes are TRBV24-1 and TRBJ2-7; D gene uncertain. The sequencing sample was made of blood. This clonotype was sampled from a woman between 55 and 75 years old in good health. CDR3 loop: CATRATGSYEQYF. The CDR3 nucleotides are TGTGCCACCAGAGCAACTGGATCCTACGAGCAGTACTTC.